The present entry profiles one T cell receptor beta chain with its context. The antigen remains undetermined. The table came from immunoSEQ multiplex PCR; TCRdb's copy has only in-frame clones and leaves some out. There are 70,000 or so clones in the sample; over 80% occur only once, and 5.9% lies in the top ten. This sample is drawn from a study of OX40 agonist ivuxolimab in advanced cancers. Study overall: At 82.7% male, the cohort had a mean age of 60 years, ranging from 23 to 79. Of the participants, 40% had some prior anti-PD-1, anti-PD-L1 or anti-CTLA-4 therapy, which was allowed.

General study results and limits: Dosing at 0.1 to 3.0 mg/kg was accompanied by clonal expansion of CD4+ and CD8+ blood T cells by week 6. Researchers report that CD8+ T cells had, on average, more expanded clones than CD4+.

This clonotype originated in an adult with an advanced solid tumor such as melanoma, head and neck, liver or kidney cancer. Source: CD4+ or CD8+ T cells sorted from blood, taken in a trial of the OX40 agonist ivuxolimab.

CDR3 DNA sequence: TGTGCCAGTAGTGTGGGCGGGGGAAATAACTATGGCTACACCTTC. This encodes CASSVGGGNNYGYTF. The V call is TRBV19, the J call TRBJ1-2, with a possible D match to TRBD1 (5 bases). Germline CDR1 and CDR2: LNHDA and SQIVND (reference sequence). The V end was cut by 5 bases, the J end by 1 base, with 14 bases between. This CDR3 region has 15 residues.